The rows below give T cell receptor beta chains drawn from one sample of a study of memory CD4+ T cells and cytomegalovirus serostatus. The table came from immunoSEQ multiplex PCR; TCRdb's copy has only in-frame clones and leaves some out. The profile shows tens of thousands of clones, over 60% of them singletons. Source material: memory CD4+ T cells from blood. These receptors were taken from an adult in good health and CMV-seronegative. Each CDR3 is given with its conserved first and last residue. The order of the fields is V gene, clone size, J gene, D gene, CDR3 DNA, CDR3 protein. The D gene is left open where the match is weak. Clone size is given for some rows only: seen once, a few or many times, or a class if the clone is expanded.

v_call: TRBV7-9; clone_size: -; j_call: TRBJ2-3; d_call: TRBD1; cdr3_nt: TGTGCCAGCAGCCGACAGGGGGCGCTCCCAGATACGCAGTATTTT; cdr3_aa: CASSRQGALPDTQYF
v_call: TRBV28; clone_size: -; j_call: TRBJ2-5; d_call: -; cdr3_nt: TGTGCCAGCAGTCTTATCCACAGGGGCGGAGGGGCCCAGTACTTC; cdr3_aa: CASSLIHRGGGAQYF
v_call: TRBV19; clone_size: once; j_call: TRBJ2-7; d_call: -; cdr3_nt: TGTGCCAGTAGTATAGTTTCGGGGGCGCCATTCTACGAGCAGTACTTC; cdr3_aa: CASSIVSGAPFYEQYF
v_call: TRBV18; clone_size: -; j_call: TRBJ1-4; d_call: -; cdr3_nt: TGTGCCAGCTCACCACCGGGTCCCGGAGGTTGGGATGAAAAACTGTTTTTT; cdr3_aa: CASSPPGPGGWDEKLFF
v_call: TRBV7-9; clone_size: -; j_call: TRBJ2-1; d_call: TRBD2; cdr3_nt: TGTGCCAGCAGCTTATCGACTAGCGGCTACAATGAGCAGTTCTTC; cdr3_aa: CASSLSTSGYNEQFF
v_call: TRBV11-3; clone_size: -; j_call: TRBJ2-5; d_call: -; cdr3_nt: TGTGCCAGCAGCTTAGGTGTGGGAGGTCCACAAGAGACCCAGTACTTC; cdr3_aa: CASSLGVGGPQETQYF
v_call: TRBV9; clone_size: -; j_call: TRBJ1-1; d_call: -; cdr3_nt: TGTGCCAGCAGCGCGACTTCCACAATTTCCACTGAAGCTTTCTTT; cdr3_aa: CASSATSTISTEAFF
v_call: TRBV30; clone_size: -; j_call: TRBJ1-5; d_call: -; cdr3_nt: TGTGCCTGGAGGACCGAGGGGAATCAGCCCCAGCATTTT; cdr3_aa: CAWRTEGNQPQHF
v_call: TRBV9; clone_size: -; j_call: TRBJ1-1; d_call: TRBD1; cdr3_nt: TGTGCCAGCAGCCCCCGGGGACAGTCCAACACTGAAGCTTTCTTT; cdr3_aa: CASSPRGQSNTEAFF
v_call: TRBV5-4; clone_size: -; j_call: TRBJ1-1; d_call: -; cdr3_nt: TGTGCCAGCAGCTTGGTGGGGCGGAAGGACCCCGAAGCTTTCTTT; cdr3_aa: CASSLVGRKDPEAFF
v_call: TRBV2; clone_size: -; j_call: TRBJ1-1; d_call: -; cdr3_nt: TGTGCCAGCAGCCCTCGGACGACCATGAACACTGAAGCTTTCTTT; cdr3_aa: CASSPRTTMNTEAFF
v_call: TRBV6-5; clone_size: once; j_call: TRBJ1-5; d_call: -; cdr3_nt: TGTGCCAGCAGGAGTGGCAATCAGCCCCAGCATTTT; cdr3_aa: CASRSGNQPQHF
v_call: TRBV30; clone_size: -; j_call: TRBJ2-7; d_call: TRBD1; cdr3_nt: TGTGCCGGAAACCTCCGGGACAGCTCCTACGAGCAGTACTTC; cdr3_aa: CAGNLRDSSYEQYF
v_call: TRBV27; clone_size: few; j_call: TRBJ1-1; d_call: -; cdr3_nt: TGTGCCAGCAGTTCTGCTAGTTCAGTACAGGGCACTGAAGCTTTCTTT; cdr3_aa: CASSSASSVQGTEAFF
v_call: TRBV5-1; clone_size: -; j_call: TRBJ2-5; d_call: -; cdr3_nt: TGCGCCAGCAGCCCACAGGGATGGGAGACCCAGTACTTC; cdr3_aa: CASSPQGWETQYF
v_call: TRBV5-1; clone_size: few; j_call: TRBJ1-1; d_call: TRBD1; cdr3_nt: TGCGCCAGCAGCTTGGGCTCCAGGGGGGAGGGCACTGAAGCTTTCTTT; cdr3_aa: CASSLGSRGEGTEAFF
v_call: TRBV19; clone_size: -; j_call: TRBJ2-3; d_call: -; cdr3_nt: TGTGCCAGTTCCACGTCCGGGGATACGCAGTATTTT; cdr3_aa: CASSTSGDTQYF
v_call: TRBV4-1; clone_size: -; j_call: TRBJ1-5; d_call: -; cdr3_nt: TGCGCCAGCAGCCAAGACGCAGGGAGAGTCAATCAGCCCCAGCATTTT; cdr3_aa: CASSQDAGRVNQPQHF
v_call: TRBV14; clone_size: -; j_call: TRBJ2-3; d_call: -; cdr3_nt: TGTGCCAGCAGCCAACGGAGGGTCCGGCAGTATTTT; cdr3_aa: CASSQRRVRQYF
v_call: TRBV18; clone_size: -; j_call: TRBJ2-7; d_call: -; cdr3_nt: TGTGCCAGCTCACCGGAACGAGGGGGAGCCTACGAGCAGTACTTC; cdr3_aa: CASSPERGGAYEQYF
v_call: TRBV6-5; clone_size: -; j_call: TRBJ1-4; d_call: TRBD1; cdr3_nt: TGTGCCAGCAGCCGACAGGGGGCTGCCCATGAAAAACTGTTTTTT; cdr3_aa: CASSRQGAAHEKLFF
v_call: TRBV29-1; clone_size: -; j_call: TRBJ1-1; d_call: TRBD1; cdr3_nt: TGCAGCGTTGGACGACAGGGGGCGAACACTGAAGCTTTCTTT; cdr3_aa: CSVGRQGANTEAFF
v_call: TRBV4-3; clone_size: -; j_call: TRBJ2-3; d_call: -; cdr3_nt: TGCGCCAGCAGCCAAGGAGGGCGAGGGGGGGGCACAGATACGCAGTATTTT; cdr3_aa: CASSQGGRGGGTDTQYF
v_call: TRBV5-1; clone_size: -; j_call: TRBJ1-1; d_call: -; cdr3_nt: TGCGCCAGCAGCTCGGACGGAGGACGTGAAGCTTTCTTT; cdr3_aa: CASSSDGGREAFF
v_call: TRBV29-1; clone_size: -; j_call: TRBJ2-4; d_call: -; cdr3_nt: TGCAGCGTTGAAAGGGCAGGGGGGGACATTCAGTACTTC; cdr3_aa: CSVERAGGDIQYF
v_call: TRBV18; clone_size: -; j_call: TRBJ2-2; d_call: -; cdr3_nt: TGTGCCAGCTCACCAACCAGGGGGGTCGGCGGGGAGCTGTTTTTT; cdr3_aa: CASSPTRGVGGELFF
v_call: TRBV7-8; clone_size: -; j_call: TRBJ1-2; d_call: -; cdr3_nt: TGTGCCAGCAGCTTAGGTCGGTTACGAGTCAGGGGAACAGATAACTATGGCTACACCTTC; cdr3_aa: CASSLGRLRVRGTDNYGYTF
v_call: TRBV19; clone_size: -; j_call: TRBJ1-3; d_call: -; cdr3_nt: TGTGCCAGTAGTATTGGGGACACCATATATTTT; cdr3_aa: CASSIGDTIYF